The T cell receptor beta chain under discussion was sequenced for a study of cytomegalovirus exposure and HLA in healthy donors. Study-wide results and limits: The only immune exposure information that was available was CMV serostatus. For most TCR sequences rarity was the rule, although some public TCRs occurred in many donors. The authors later found TCR association rates varying by HLA locus, with DRB1 most and HLA-C fewest.

Donors had nominal health at sampling but likely had unrecorded immune exposures. The PCR had 60 Vbeta and 13 Jbeta primers. Assay: immunoSEQ multiplex PCR; the TCRdb copy retains only in-frame clones and omits some. The data hold 99,000 or so clones, with approximately 82% observed a single time. Note on this clone: No antigen is known for it.

Germline CDR1 ENHRY, CDR2 SYGVKD. The CDR3 totals 12 residues. V gave up 6 bases and J gave up 6 bases; unmatched junction bases: 3. The V and J genes are TRBV10-3 and TRBJ1-2, with 8 positions matching TRBD1. The clonotype originates from a man between 35 and 55 years old in good health and CMV-seropositive. The sequenced material came from PBMCs. The CDR3 coding sequence is TGTGCCATCAGACCGACAGGGGATGGCTACACCTTC. It yields the protein CAIRPTGDGYTF.